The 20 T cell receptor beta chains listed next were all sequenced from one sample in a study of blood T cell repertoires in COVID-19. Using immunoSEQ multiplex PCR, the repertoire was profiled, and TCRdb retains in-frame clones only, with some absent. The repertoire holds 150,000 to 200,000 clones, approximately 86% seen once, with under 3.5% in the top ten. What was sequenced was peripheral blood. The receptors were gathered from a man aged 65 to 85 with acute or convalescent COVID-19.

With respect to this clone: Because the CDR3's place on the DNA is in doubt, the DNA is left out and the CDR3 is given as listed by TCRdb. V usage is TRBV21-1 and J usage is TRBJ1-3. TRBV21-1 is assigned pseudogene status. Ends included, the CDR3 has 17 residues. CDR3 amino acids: CASSNWRVWGFGNTIYF.

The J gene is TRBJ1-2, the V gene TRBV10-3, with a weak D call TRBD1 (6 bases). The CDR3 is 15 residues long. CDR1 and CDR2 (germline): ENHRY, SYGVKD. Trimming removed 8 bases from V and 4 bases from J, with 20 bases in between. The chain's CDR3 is CAIGQLWVAGYGYTF. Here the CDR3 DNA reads TGTGCCATCGGACAGCTATGGGTCGCTGGCTATGGCTACACCTTC.

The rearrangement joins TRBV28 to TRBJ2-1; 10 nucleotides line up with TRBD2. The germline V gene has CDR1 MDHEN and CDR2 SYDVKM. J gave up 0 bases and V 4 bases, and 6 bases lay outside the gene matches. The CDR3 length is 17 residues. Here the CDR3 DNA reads TGTGCCAGCAGTTCGTGGACTAGCGGAAGCTCCTACAATGAGCAGTTCTTC. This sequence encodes CASSSWTSGSSYNEQFF. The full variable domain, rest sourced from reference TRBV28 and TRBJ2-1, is DVKVTQSSRYLVKRTGEKVFLECVQDMDHENMFWYRQDPGLGLRLIYFSYDVKMKEKGDIPEGYSVSREKKERFSLILESASTNQTSMYLCASSSWTSGSSYNEQFFGPGTRLTVL.

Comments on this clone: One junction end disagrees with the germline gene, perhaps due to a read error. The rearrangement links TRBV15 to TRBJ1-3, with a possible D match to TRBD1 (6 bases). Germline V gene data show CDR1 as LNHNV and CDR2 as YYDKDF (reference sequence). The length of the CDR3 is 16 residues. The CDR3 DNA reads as TGTGCCACCAGCAGAGATGGAAGGGGGTCTGGGAACACCATATATTTT. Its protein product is CATSRDGRGSGNTIYF.

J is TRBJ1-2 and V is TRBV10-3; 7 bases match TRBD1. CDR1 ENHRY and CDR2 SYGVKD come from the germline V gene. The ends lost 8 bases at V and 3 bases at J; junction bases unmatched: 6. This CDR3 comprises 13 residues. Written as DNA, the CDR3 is TGTGCCATCCATCAGGGGGAGGACTATGGCTACACCTTC. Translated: CAIHQGEDYGYTF.

The CDR3 loop is CAISELFEGFSGSASTDTQYF. CDR3 nucleotide sequence: TGTGCCATCAGTGAGTTGTTCGAAGGGTTTAGCGGAAGCGCTAGCACAGATACGCAGTATTTT. The chain recombines TRBV10-3 with TRBJ2-3; perhaps TRBD2 as D (6 bases). The CDR3 covers 21 residues. Germline-derived CDR1 and CDR2 are ENHRY and SYGVKD. Trimming left V 1 base short and J 0 bases short, with 26 bases between.

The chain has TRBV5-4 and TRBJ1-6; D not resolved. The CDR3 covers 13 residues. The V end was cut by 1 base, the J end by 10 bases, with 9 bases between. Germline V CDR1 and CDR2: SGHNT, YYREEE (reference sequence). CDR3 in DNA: TGTGCCAGCAGCTTGACGGGAGAGTCACCCCTCCACTTT. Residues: CASSLTGESPLHF.

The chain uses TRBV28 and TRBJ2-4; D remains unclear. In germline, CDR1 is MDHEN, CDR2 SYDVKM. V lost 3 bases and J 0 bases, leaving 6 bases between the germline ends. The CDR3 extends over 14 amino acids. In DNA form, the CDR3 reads TGTGCCAGCAGTTTTCCTCTAGCCAAAAACATTCAGTACTTC. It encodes CASSFPLAKNIQYF.

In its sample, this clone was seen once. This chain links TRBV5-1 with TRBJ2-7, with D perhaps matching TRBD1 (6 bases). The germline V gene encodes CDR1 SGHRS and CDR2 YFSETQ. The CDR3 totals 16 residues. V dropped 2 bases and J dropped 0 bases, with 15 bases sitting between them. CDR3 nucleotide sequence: TGCGCCAGCAGCTTAGGACAGAAACAATACTCCTACGAGCAGTACTTC. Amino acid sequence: CASSLGQKQYSYEQYF.

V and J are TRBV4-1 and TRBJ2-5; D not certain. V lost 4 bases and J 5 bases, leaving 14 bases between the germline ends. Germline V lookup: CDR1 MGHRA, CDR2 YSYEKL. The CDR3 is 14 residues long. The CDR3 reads CASSRASGWETQYF. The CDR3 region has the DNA TGCGCCAGCAGCCGGGCCTCTGGATGGGAGACCCAGTACTTC.

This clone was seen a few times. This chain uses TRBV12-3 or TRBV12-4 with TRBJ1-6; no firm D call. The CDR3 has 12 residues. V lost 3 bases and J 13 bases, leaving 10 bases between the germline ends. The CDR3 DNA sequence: TGTGCCAGCAGTTTCTCTGTTCGGCCCCTCCACTTT. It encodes CASSFSVRPLHF.

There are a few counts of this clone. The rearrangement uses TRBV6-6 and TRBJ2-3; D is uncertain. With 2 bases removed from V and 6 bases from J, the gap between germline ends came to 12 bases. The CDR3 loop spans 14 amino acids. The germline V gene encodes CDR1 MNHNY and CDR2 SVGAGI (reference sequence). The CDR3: CASSYASHRDTQYF. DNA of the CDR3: TGTGCCAGCAGTTACGCTAGTCATAGGGATACGCAGTATTTT.

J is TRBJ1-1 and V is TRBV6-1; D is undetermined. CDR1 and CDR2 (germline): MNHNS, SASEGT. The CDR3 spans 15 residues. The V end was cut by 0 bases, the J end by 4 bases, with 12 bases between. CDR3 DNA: TGTGCCAGCAGTGAAGCAACCGGGGAGGTCACTGAAGCTTTCTTT. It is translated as CASSEATGEVTEAFF.

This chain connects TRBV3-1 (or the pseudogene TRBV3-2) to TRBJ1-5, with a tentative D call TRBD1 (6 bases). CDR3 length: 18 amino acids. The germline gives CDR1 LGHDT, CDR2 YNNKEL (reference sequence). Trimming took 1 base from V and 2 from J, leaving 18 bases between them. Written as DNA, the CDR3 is TGTGCCAGCAGCCAAGGTCCACAGGGAGGGATTGGCAATCAGCCCCAGCATTTT. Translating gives CASSQGPQGGIGNQPQHF.

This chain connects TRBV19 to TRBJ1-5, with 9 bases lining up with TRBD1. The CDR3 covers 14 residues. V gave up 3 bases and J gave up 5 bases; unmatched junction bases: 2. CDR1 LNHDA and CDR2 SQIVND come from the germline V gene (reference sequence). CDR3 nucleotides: TGTGCCAGTAGTATCAGACAGGGGGATCAGCCCCAGCATTTT. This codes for CASSIRQGDQPQHF.

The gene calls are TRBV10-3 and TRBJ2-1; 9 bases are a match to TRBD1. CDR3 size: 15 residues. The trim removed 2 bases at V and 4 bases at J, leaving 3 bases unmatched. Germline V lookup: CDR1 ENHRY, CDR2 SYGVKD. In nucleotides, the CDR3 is TGTGCCATCAGTGAGGGACAGGGGAGATACAATGAGCAGTTCTTC. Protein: CAISEGQGRYNEQFF.

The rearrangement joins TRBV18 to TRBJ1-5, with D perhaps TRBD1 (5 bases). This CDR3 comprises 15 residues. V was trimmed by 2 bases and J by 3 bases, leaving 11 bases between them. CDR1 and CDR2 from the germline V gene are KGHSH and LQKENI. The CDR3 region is CASSPARDFNQPQHF. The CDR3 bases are TGTGCCAGCTCACCAGCGAGGGACTTCAATCAGCCCCAGCATTTT.

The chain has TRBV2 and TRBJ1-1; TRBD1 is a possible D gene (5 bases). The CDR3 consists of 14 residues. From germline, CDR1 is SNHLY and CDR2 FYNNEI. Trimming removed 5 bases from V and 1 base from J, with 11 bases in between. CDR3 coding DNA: TGTGCCAGCAGTCTTGACGGGGGGAACACTGAAGCTTTCTTT. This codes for CASSLDGGNTEAFF.

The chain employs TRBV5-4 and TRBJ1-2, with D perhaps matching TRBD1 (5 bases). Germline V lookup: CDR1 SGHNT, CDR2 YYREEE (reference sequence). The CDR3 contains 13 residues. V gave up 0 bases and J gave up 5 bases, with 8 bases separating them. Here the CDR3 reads CASSLDQGYGYTF. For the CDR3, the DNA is TGTGCCAGCAGCTTGGATCAGGGTTATGGCTACACCTTC. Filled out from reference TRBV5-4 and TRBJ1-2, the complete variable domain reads ETGVTQSPTHLIKTRGQQVTLRCSSQSGHNTVSWYQQALGQGPQFIFQYYREEENGRGNFPPRFSGLQFPNYSSELNVNALELDDSALYLCASSLDQGYGYTFGSGTRLTVV.

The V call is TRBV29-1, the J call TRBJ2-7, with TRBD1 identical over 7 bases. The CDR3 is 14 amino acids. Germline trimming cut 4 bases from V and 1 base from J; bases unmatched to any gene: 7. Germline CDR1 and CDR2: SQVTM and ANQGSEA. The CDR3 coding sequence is TGCAGCGTTGTCCGCAACAGGGGATCCTACGAGCAGTACTTC. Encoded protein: CSVVRNRGSYEQYF.